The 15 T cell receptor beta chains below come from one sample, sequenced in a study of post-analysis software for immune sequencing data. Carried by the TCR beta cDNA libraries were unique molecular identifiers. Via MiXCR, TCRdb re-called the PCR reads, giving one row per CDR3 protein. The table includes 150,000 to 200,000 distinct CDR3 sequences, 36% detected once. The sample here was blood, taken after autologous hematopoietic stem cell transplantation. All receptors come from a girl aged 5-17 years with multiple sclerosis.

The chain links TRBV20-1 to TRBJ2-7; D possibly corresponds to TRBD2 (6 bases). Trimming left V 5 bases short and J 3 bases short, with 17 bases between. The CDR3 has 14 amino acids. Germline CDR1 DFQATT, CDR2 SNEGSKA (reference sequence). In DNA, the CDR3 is TGCAGTGCTGACGAGCGGGCGAGGAGCTACGAGCAGTACTTC. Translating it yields CSADERARSYEQYF.

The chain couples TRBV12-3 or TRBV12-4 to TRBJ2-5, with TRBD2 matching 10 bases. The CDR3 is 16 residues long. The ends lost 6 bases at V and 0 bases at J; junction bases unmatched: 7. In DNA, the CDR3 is TGTGCCAGCAGCACAACTAGCGGGACCTACCAAGAGACCCAGTACTTC. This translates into CASSTTSGTYQETQYF.

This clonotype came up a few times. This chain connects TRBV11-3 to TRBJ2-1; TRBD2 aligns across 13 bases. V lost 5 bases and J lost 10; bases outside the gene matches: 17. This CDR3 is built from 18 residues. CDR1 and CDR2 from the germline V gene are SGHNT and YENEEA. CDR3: CASSARLAGGPTWGEQFF. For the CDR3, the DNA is TGTGCCAGCAGCGCGAGACTAGCGGGAGGCCCAACGTGGGGGGAGCAGTTCTTC.

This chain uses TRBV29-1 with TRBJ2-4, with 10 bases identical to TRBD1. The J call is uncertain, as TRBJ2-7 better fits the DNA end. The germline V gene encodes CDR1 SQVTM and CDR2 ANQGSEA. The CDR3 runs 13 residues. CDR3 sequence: CSVGDRGPYEQYF. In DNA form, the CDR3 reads TGCAGCGTCGGGGACAGGGGCCCCTACGAGCAGTACTTC.

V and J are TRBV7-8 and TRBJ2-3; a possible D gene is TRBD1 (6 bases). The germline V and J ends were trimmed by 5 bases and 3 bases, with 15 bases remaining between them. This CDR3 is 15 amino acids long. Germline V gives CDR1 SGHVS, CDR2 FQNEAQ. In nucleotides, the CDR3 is TGTGCCAGCAGCACCCTGAGGGGGTTGACAGATACGCAGTATTTT. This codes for CASSTLRGLTDTQYF.

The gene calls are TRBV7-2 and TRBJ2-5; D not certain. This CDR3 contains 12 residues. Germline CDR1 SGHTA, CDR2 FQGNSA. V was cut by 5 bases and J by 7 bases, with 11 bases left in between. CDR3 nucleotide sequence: TGTGCCAGCAGCCCGTTGGGTGGGACCCAGTACTTC. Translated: CASSPLGGTQYF.

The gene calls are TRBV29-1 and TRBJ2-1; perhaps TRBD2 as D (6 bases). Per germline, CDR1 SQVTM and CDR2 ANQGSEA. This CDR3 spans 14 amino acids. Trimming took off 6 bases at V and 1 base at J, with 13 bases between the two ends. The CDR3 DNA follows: TGCAGCGTCCTCCGGGACTTATCCTACAATGAGCAGTTCTTC. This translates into CSVLRDLSYNEQFF.

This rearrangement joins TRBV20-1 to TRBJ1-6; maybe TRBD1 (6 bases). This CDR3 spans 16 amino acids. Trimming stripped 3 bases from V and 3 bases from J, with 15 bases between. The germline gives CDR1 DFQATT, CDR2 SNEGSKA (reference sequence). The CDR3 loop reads CSARGSRGLYNSPLHF. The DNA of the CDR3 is TGCAGTGCTAGGGGGTCCAGGGGTCTCTATAATTCACCCCTCCACTTT.

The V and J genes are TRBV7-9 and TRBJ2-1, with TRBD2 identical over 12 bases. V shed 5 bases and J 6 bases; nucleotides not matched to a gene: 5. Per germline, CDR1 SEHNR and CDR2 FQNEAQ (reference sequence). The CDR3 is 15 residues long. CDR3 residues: CASSATSGSGNEQFF. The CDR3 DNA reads TGTGCCAGCAGCGCGACTAGCGGGAGTGGCAATGAGCAGTTCTTC.

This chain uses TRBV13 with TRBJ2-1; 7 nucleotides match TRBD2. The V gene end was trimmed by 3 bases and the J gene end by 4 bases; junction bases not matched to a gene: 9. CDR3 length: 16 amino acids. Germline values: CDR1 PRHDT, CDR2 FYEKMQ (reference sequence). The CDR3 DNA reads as TGTGCCAGCAGCTTCCCTTCGGCTAGCGGTTACAATGAGCAGTTCTTC. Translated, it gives CASSFPSASGYNEQFF.

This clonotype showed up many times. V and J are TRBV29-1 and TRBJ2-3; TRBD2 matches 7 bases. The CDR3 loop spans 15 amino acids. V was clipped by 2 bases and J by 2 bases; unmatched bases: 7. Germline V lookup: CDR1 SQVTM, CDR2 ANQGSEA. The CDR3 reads CSVETLSGITDTQYF. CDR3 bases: TGCAGCGTTGAAACACTAAGCGGGATCACAGATACGCAGTATTTT.

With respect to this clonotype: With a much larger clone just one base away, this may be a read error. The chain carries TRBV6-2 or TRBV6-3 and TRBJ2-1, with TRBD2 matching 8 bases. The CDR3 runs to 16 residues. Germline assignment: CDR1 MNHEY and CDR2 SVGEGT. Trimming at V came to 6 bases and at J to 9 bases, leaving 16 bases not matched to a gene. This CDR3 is CASRKRLAGPGGEQFF. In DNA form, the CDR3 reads TGTGCCAGCAGAAAGCGGCTAGCGGGCCCGGGGGGTGAGCAGTTCTTC.

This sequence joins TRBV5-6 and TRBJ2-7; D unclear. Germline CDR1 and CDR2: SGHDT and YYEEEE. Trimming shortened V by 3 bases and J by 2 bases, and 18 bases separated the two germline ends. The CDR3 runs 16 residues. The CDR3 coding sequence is TGTGCCAGCAGCTCTCGGCCTTCCTTACTTCCCTACGAGCAGTACTTC. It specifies CASSSRPSLLPYEQYF.

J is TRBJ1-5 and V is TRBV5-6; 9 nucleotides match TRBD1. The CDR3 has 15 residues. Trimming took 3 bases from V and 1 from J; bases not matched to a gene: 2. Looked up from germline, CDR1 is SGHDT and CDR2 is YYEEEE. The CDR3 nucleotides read TGTGCCAGCAGCTGGGGGACAGGGAGCAATCAGCCCCAGCATTTT. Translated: CASSWGTGSNQPQHF.

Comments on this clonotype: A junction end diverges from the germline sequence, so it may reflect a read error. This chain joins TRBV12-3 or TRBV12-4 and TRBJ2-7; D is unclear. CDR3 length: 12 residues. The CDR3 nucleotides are TGTACCAGCAGTTTAAGTAGGTCGAAGGAGTACTTC. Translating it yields CTSSLSRSKEYF.